This T cell receptor (beta chain) comes out of a study of cytomegalovirus exposure and HLA in healthy donors. Overall study results and limits: Available immune exposure information was restricted to CMV serostatus only.

The PCR employed 60 Vbeta primers together with 13 Jbeta primers. The protocol was immunoSEQ multiplex PCR, while the TCRdb copy is restricted to in-frame clones and leaves out a portion. There are under 100,000 clones in the sample; approximately 81% occur only once, and over 4% lies in the top ten. About this clone itself: Its antigen is as yet unknown. The sample contains more than one DNA sequence encoding this CDR3.

In germline, CDR1 is SQVTM, CDR2 ANQGSEA. V was pared by 2 bases and J by 1 base, with 0 bases of the junction left unmatched. The CDR3 totals 13 residues. The chain recombines TRBV29-1 with TRBJ2-3; 7 bases are shared with TRBD2. Sequences were obtained from PBMCs. This receptor was obtained from a woman between 65 and 79 years old in good health and CMV-seropositive. As DNA, the CDR3 is TGCAGCGTTGAACTAGCGGGCACAGATACGCAGTATTTT. Translating it yields CSVELAGTDTQYF.